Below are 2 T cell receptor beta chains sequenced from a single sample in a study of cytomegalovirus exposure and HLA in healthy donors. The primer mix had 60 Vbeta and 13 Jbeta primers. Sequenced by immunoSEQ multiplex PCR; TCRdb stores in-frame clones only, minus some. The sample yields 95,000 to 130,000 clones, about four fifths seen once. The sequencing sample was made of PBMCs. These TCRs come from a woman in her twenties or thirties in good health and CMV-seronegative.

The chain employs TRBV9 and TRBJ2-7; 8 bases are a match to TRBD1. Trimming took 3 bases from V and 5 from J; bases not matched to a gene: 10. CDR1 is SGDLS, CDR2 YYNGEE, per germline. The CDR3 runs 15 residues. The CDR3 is CASSAYGRGRDEQYF. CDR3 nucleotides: TGTGCCAGCAGCGCGTATGGCAGGGGGCGGGACGAGCAGTACTTC.

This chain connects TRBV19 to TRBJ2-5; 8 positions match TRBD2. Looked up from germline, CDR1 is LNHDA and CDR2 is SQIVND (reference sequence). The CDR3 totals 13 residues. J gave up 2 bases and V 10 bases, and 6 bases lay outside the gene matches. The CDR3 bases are TGTGCCACCACAAGCGGGAGACAAGAGACCCAGTACTTC. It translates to CATTSGRQETQYF.